This T cell receptor beta chain was obtained from a study of neoadjuvant nivolumab and ipilimumab in lung cancer. Whole-study findings and limits: Higher pretherapy blood TCR richness went with higher resected-tumor richness. TCR receptors were sequenced in few samples. Resected tumors had greater TCR richness and clonality than uninvolved lung.

The assay was immunoSEQ multiplex PCR, and TCRdb's table has in-frame clones only and misses some. The data show over 7,000 clones, roughly 84% seen once. V was clipped by 2 bases and J by 6 bases, with 17 bases between them. The germline V gene has CDR1 SGHDT and CDR2 YYEEEE. CDR3 size: 16 residues. About this clone: No antigen is known for it.

This material consisted of tumor tissue, taken after neoadjuvant nivolumab, alone or with ipilimumab, at or shortly before surgery. V and J are TRBV5-6 and TRBJ2-2; tentatively, D is TRBD2 (6 bases). The clonotype originates from an adult with non-small cell lung cancer. This CDR3 reads CASSFFSGALAGELFF. The CDR3 nucleotides are TGTGCCAGCAGCTTCTTTTCGGGAGCGTTAGCCGGGGAGCTGTTTTTT.